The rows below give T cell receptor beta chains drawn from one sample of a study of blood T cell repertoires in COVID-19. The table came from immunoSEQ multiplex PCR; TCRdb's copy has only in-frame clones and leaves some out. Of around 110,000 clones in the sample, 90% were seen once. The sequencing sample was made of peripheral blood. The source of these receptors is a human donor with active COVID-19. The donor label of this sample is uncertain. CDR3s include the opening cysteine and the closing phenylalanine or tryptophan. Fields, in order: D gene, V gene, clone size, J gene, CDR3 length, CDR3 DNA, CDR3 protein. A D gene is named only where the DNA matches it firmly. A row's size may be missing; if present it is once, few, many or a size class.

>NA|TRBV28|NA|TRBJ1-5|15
TGTGCCAGCATTGAACAGGCGTCGGGCAATCAGCCCCAGCATTTT
CASIEQASGNQPQHF
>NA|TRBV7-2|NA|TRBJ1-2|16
TGTGCCAGCAGCTTAGATGGTACTAGGAGCGCCAGTGGCTACACCTTC
CASSLDGTRSASGYTF
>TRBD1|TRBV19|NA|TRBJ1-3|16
TGTGCCAGTAGTCCATTCCGGGACAGCTCTGGAAACACCATATATTTT
CASSPFRDSSGNTIYF
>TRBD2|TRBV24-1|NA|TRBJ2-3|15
TGTGCCACCAGTGATGTGCGGGAGCGGACAGATACGCAGTATTTT
CATSDVRERTDTQYF
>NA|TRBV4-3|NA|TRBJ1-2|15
TGCGCCAGCAGCCGAGAACAGGGAGTGGTCTATGGCTACACCTTC
CASSREQGVVYGYTF
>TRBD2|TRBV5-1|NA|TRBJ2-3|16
TGCGCCAGCAGCCTCACTAGCGGGGGGGCCTTAGATACGCAGTATTTT
CASSLTSGGALDTQYF
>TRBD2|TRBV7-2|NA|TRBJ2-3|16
TGTGCCAGCAGCTTACCGGGACTAGCTAGCACAGATACGCAGTATTTT
CASSLPGLASTDTQYF
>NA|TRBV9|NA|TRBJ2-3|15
TGTGCCAGCAGCGTAGGGGCGGGGGCCCCAGGCCCGCAGTATTTT
CASSVGAGAPGPQYF
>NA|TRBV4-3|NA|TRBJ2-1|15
TGCGCCAGCAGCCAGTGGCAGGGGAGGGGCAATGAGCAGTTCTTC
CASSQWQGRGNEQFF
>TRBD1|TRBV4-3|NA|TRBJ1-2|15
TGCGCCAGCAGCCAAGATACGGGGACAGGGTATGGCTACACCTTC
CASSQDTGTGYGYTF
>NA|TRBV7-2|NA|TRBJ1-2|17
TGTGCCAGCAGAACCTCTGGCCCGGGTCGGTTGGGCTATGGCTACACCTTC
CASRTSGPGRLGYGYTF
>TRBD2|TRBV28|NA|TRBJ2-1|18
TGTGCCAGCAGTTCAACCCCGGGCGGGGGGGCCTCCTACAATGAGCAGTTCTTC
CASSSTPGGGASYNEQFF
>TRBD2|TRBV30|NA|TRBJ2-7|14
TGTGCCTGGGACGGACTAGCGGGGGGTTACGAGCAGTACTTC
CAWDGLAGGYEQYF
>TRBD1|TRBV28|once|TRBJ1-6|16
TGTGCCAGCAATGGAGGGGGGACAGCTTATAATTCACCCCTCCACTTT
CASNGGGTAYNSPLHF
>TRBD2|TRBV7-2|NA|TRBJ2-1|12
TGTGCCAGCAGCTTAGAGGGGCGGGGGTCGATCTTC
CASSLEGRGSIF
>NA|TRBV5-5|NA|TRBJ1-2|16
TGTGCCAGCAGCATACGACAGCTCCCCAACCTGTATGGCTACACCTTC
CASSIRQLPNLYGYTF
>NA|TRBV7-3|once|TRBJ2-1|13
TGTGCCAGCAGCTCCCACCCTAATAATGAGCAGTTCTTC
CASSSHPNNEQFF
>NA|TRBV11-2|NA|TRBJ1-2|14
TGTGCCAGCAGCCTCCTTACAGGTTTTGGTGGCTACACCTTC
CASSLLTGFGGYTF
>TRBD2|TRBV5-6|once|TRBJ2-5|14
TGTGCCAGCAGCCCCCCGGGGGAGGGAGAGACCCAGTACTTC
CASSPPGEGETQYF
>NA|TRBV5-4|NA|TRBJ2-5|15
TGTGCCAGCAGCCCGACGGGGAGCAGACAAGAGACCCAGTACTTC
CASSPTGSRQETQYF
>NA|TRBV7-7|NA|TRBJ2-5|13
TGTGCTAGCAGCTTAGACCGGGGGGAGACCCAGTACTTC
CASSLDRGETQYF
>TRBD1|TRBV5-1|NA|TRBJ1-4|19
TGCGCCAGCAGCATAAGACAGGGGACTCATTCTGCAACTAATGAAAAACTGTTTTTT
CASSIRQGTHSATNEKLFF
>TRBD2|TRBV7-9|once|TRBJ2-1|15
TGTGCCAGCAGCGCCGGGACTAGCGGGGTAGATGAGCAGTTCTTC
CASSAGTSGVDEQFF
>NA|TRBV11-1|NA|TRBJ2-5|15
TGTGCCAGCAGCTTATTGTGGGGAGTCCAAGAGACCCAGTACTTC
CASSLLWGVQETQYF
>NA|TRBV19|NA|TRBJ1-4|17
TGTGCCAGTAGTATAGATGGAGTCATCGCAACTAATGAAAAACTGTTTTTT
CASSIDGVIATNEKLFF
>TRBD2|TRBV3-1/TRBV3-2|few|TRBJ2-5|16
TGTGCCAGCAGCCCTCCCTCGCGGGGGGGCCAAGAGACCCAGTACTTC
CASSPPSRGGQETQYF
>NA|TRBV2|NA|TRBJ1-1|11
TGTGCCAGCAGTGAAGACAGGGCCGCTTTCTTT
CASSEDRAAFF
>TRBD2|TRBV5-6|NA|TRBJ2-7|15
TGTGCCAGCAGCACCCCTAGCGGGAGTCGATACGAGCAGTACTTC
CASSTPSGSRYEQYF
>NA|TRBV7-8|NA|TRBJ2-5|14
TGTGCCAGCAGCTTTGGGCCGATTGGGGAGACCCAGTACTTC
CASSFGPIGETQYF
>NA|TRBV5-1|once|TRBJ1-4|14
TGCGCCAGCAGCTTGTTCCAGGGGAATGAAAAACTGTTTTTT
CASSLFQGNEKLFF
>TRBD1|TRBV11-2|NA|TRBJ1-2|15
TGTGCCAGCAGCGCGACCGGGACAGGGGGATCCGGCTACACCTTC
CASSATGTGGSGYTF
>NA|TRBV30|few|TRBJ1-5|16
TGTGCCTGGGGCGGATCGGGGGGCGTTGGCAATCAGCCCCAGCATTTT
CAWGGSGGVGNQPQHF
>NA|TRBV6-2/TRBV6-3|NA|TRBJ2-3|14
TGTGCCAGCAGTTACCGGACTAGCACAGATACGCAGTATTTT
CASSYRTSTDTQYF
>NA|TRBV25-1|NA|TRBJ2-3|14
TGTGCCAGCAGTGAATCAGGGGCGGCGGATACGCAGTATTTT
CASSESGAADTQYF
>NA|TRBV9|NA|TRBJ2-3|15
TGTGCCAGCAGCGTCGACATCAATACCCCAGATACGCAGTATTTT
CASSVDINTPDTQYF
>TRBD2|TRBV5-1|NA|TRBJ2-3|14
TGCGCCAGCAACAGACTAGCGAGCACAGATACGCAGTATTTT
CASNRLASTDTQYF
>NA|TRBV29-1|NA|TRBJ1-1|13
TGCAGCGTTGAAATGAGAGGAGGAACTGAAGCTTTCTTT
CSVEMRGGTEAFF
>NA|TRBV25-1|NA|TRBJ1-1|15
TGTGCCAGCAGTGAATTCGGGGTGGGGAACACTGAAGCTTTCTTT
CASSEFGVGNTEAFF
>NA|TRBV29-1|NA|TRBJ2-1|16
TGCAGCGTAATGCCAGCGGTGAGATACTCCTACAATGAGCAGTTCTTC
CSVMPAVRYSYNEQFF
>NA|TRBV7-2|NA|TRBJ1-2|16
TGTGCCAGCAGCCTTAAGACAGGTTTCGCTTATGAAGGCTACACCTTC
CASSLKTGFAYEGYTF
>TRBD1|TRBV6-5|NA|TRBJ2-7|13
TGTGCCAGCAGCTCCCGGGACAGGGTCGTGCAGTACTTC
CASSSRDRVVQYF
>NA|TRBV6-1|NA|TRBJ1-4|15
TGTGCCAGCAGTGAAAGGGGGTTGCTGGGTGAAAAACTGTTTTTT
CASSERGLLGEKLFF
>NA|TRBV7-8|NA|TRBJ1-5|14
TGTGCCAGCAGCTTATACGGGGGGCATCAGCCCCAGCATTTT
CASSLYGGHQPQHF
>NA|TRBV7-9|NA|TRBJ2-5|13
TGTGCCAGCAGCTTAATCCATCAGGAGACCCAGTACTTC
CASSLIHQETQYF
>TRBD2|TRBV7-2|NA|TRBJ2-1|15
TGTGCCAGCAGCGCCAGCGGGGGGGCCTACAATGAGCAGTTCTTC
CASSASGGAYNEQFF
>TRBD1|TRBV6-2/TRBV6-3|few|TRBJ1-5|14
TGTGCCAGCAGTTACCGGGACAGGGCAAAGCCCCAGCATTTT
CASSYRDRAKPQHF
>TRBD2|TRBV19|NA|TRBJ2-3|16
TGTGCCAGTAGTATTAGCGGGGGGAGGTTAGGAGATACGCAGTATTTT
CASSISGGRLGDTQYF
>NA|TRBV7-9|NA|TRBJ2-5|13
TGTGCCAGCAGCGGGGCAGGGGAAGAGACCCAGTACTTC
CASSGAGEETQYF
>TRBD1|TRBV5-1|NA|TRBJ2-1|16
TGCGCCAGCAGCAGAGGGACAGGGAGCTCCTACAATGAGCAGTTCTTC
CASSRGTGSSYNEQFF
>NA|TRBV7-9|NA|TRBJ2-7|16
TGTGCCAGCAGCTTAGCGGCAGGGGATAGCTCCTACGAGCAGTACTTC
CASSLAAGDSSYEQYF
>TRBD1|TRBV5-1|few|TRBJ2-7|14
TGCGCCAGCAGCTTGGCAGGGGGCTACTACGAGCAGTACTTC
CASSLAGGYYEQYF
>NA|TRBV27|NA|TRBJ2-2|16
TGTGCCAGCAGCCCAAGACTAACACAGAACACCGGGGAGCTGTTTTTT
CASSPRLTQNTGELFF